These 30 T cell receptor beta chains came from one sample sequenced in a study of vaccination and CD4 T cells after COVID-19 (dated by TCRdb to the early 2020s). Their target antigens are unknown. In the paper's terms, the treatment or condition label means: roughly 11-day PBMC culture with coronavirus spike peptide pools or control peptides (ViraFEST assay). The library was made by PCR. TCRdb names Illumina iSeq 100 as the instrument used. TCR sequencing of DNA from cultured CD4+ T cells used the Oncomine TCR Beta short-read assay at the Johns Hopkins FTIC core. The public reads were quality trimmed at Q25 with fastp and then assembled into clones with MiXCR by TCRdb, keeping productive beta chains. Duplicate CDR3 protein sequences are folded into a single record with the most common DNA and genes. The sample data list 9,500 to 15,000 distinct CDR3 sequences, and 20% of these were observed just once. The ten largest clonotypes hold about 14% of the sample.

The sequenced sample was CD4+ T cells from blood, cultured in vitro, obtained before SARS-CoV-2 vaccination. The receptor set was obtained from a human donor who received a COVID-19 vaccine.

The V gene is TRBV5-6, the J gene TRBJ2-1; 10 bases align to TRBD2. CDR1 and CDR2 from the germline V gene are SGHDT and YYEEEE. The ends lost 3 bases at V and 0 bases at J; junction bases unmatched: 3. CDR3 length equals 16 residues. CDR3 nucleotide sequence: TGTGCCAGCAGCTGGACTAGCGGTAGCTCCTACAATGAGCAGTTCTTC. The encoded protein is CASSWTSGSSYNEQFF.

The chain links TRBV20-1 to TRBJ2-7; 7 nucleotides line up with TRBD1. The CDR3 consists of 13 residues. The ends lost 6 bases at V and 3 bases at J; junction bases unmatched: 8. The germline gives CDR1 DFQATT, CDR2 SNEGSKA (reference sequence). The CDR3 reads CSARTGTYYEQYF. The DNA of the CDR3 is TGCAGTGCCAGGACAGGAACTTACTACGAGCAGTACTTC.

The chain recombines TRBV7-9 with TRBJ1-1; D gene unclear. Germline-derived CDR1 and CDR2 are SEHNR and FQNEAQ (reference sequence). CDR3 length: 15 residues. V dropped 5 bases and J dropped 0 bases, with 13 bases sitting between them. The CDR3 bases are TGTGCCAGCAGCCGACGGTCTATTATGAACACTGAAGCTTTCTTT. The encoded protein is CASSRRSIMNTEAFF.

V usage is TRBV7-9 and J usage is TRBJ1-2; D ambiguous. This CDR3 spans 14 amino acids. Germline CDR1 and CDR2: SEHNR and FQNEAQ (reference sequence). The V gene lost 3 bases and the J gene lost 8 bases, with 16 bases spanning the gap. The CDR3 sequence: CASSLGSDQLGYTF. DNA for the CDR3: TGTGCCAGCAGCTTGGGCAGCGACCAATTGGGCTACACCTTC. Variable domain in full (rest from reference TRBV7-9 and TRBJ1-2): DTGVSQNPRHKITKRGQNVTFRCDPISEHNRLYWYRQTLGQGPEFLTYFQNEAQLEKSRLLSDRFSAERPKGSFSTLEIQRTEQGDSAMYLCASSLGSDQLGYTFGSGTRLTVV.

This clonotype has more than one count but fewer than ten. V and J are TRBV19 and TRBJ1-1, with D possibly being TRBD1 (6 bases). Trimming took off 5 bases at V and 1 base at J, with 17 bases between the two ends. This CDR3 has 16 residues. The V gene's germline CDR1 is LNHDA and CDR2 SQIVND (reference sequence). The CDR3 bases are TGTGCCAGTAGTTTGAGTTTGGACAGAGGGAACACTGAAGCTTTCTTT. Protein: CASSLSLDRGNTEAFF.

In its sample, this clonotype was seen a few times. The chain has TRBV20-1 and TRBJ2-1, with 9 bases aligning to TRBD1. V shed 5 bases, J shed 7 bases, and the junction held 9 bases outside the gene matches. The CDR3 is made up of 14 amino acids. The V gene's germline CDR1 is DFQATT and CDR2 SNEGSKA (reference sequence). The CDR3 protein is CSAGGQGGKNEQFF. In DNA form, the CDR3 reads TGCAGTGCTGGGGGACAGGGTGGTAAGAATGAGCAGTTCTTC.

This rearrangement joins TRBV20-1 to TRBJ2-2, with 16 bases aligning to TRBD2. Germline loops: CDR1 DFQATT, CDR2 SNEGSKA (reference sequence). The CDR3 runs to 19 residues. J gave up 3 bases and V 0 bases, and 7 bases lay outside the gene matches. In DNA, the CDR3 is TGCAGTGCTAGAGATGCGGGGACTAGCGGGGGGGCATACACCGGGGAGCTGTTTTTT. Translated: CSARDAGTSGGAYTGELFF.

This clonotype was observed a handful of times. The genes are TRBV7-2 and TRBJ2-7, with unresolved D. CDR1 SGHTA and CDR2 FQGNSA come from the germline V gene. V lost 4 bases, J lost 3 bases, and 16 bases lay in between. This CDR3 has 15 residues. This chain's CDR3 is CASSSPGLSLYEQYF. As DNA, the CDR3 is TGTGCCAGCAGCTCCCCCGGTCTATCCCTCTACGAGCAGTACTTC.

Only one count was recorded for this clonotype. The CDR3 DNA reads as TGCGCCAGCAGCTTTGCGGGGGGGCGAAACAATGAGCAGTTCTTC. Amino acid sequence: CASSFAGGRNNEQFF. This rearrangement joins TRBV5-1 to TRBJ2-1, with 9 bases identical to TRBD2. The V gene end was trimmed by 2 bases and the J gene end by 5 bases; junction bases not matched to a gene: 5. The germline CDR1 and CDR2 sequences are SGHRS and YFSETQ. There are 15 residues in the CDR3.

This clonotype was seen only a few times. V is TRBV24-1 and J is TRBJ2-5, with D possibly matching TRBD1 (6 bases). From germline, CDR1 is KGHDR and CDR2 SFDVKD. The V and J ends lost 0 bases and 7 bases respectively, with 14 bases between them. CDR3 length: 15 amino acids. CDR3 sequence: CATSDLFGGRVTQYF. CDR3 DNA: TGTGCCACCAGTGATTTGTTTGGGGGCAGGGTGACCCAGTACTTC.

In this sample, this clonotype turned up a few times. The gene calls are TRBV19 and TRBJ1-3; D is ambiguous. The germline gives CDR1 LNHDA, CDR2 SQIVND (reference sequence). This CDR3 contains 15 residues. Trimming removed 5 bases from V and 0 bases from J, with 11 bases in between. In DNA form, the CDR3 reads TGTGCCAGTAGTCCCTCAGACGCCTCTGGAAACACCATATATTTT. Protein: CASSPSDASGNTIYF.

This clonotype was picked up a small number of times. The rearrangement joins TRBV11-3 to TRBJ2-5; 14 bases are shared with TRBD2. CDR1 SGHNT and CDR2 YENEEA come from the germline V gene. The V and J ends lost 5 bases and 5 bases, in that order; junction bases with no gene match: 4. The CDR3 spans 15 residues. CDR3 in DNA: TGTGCCAGCAGCCCGACTAGCGGGGGGGCGGAGACCCAGTACTTC. Translating gives CASSPTSGGAETQYF.

The V and J genes are TRBV7-9 and TRBJ1-1; D is undetermined. V dropped 5 bases and J dropped 4 bases, with 14 bases sitting between them. CDR1 SEHNR and CDR2 FQNEAQ come from the germline V gene (reference sequence). This CDR3 is 14 amino acids long. Here the CDR3 DNA reads TGTGCCAGCAGCCAAAGTGGAGGTGCCACTGAAGCTTTCTTT. Protein sequence: CASSQSGGATEAFF.

This clonotype was counted between two and nine times. The chain links TRBV4-2 to TRBJ2-5; the D gene is possibly TRBD2 (7 bases). V was cut by 2 bases and J by 1 base, with 11 bases left in between. Germline loops: CDR1 LGHNA, CDR2 YNFKEQ. This CDR3 contains 15 residues. In nucleotides, the CDR3 is TGTGCCAGCAGCCAATTAGGGGGGGCCCAAGAGACCCAGTACTTC. Translated, it gives CASSQLGGAQETQYF.

DNA of the CDR3: TGTGCCAGCAGTGAGCTTAGCGGGGGGAAGGATACGCAGTATTTT. It specifies CASSELSGGKDTQYF. The chain is built from TRBV2 and TRBJ2-3; TRBD2 matches 10 bases. There are 15 residues in the CDR3. Germline V gene lookup returns CDR1 SNHLY and CDR2 FYNNEI. V was pared by 3 bases and J by 6 bases, with 6 bases of the junction left unmatched.

The rearrangement links TRBV6-5 to TRBJ2-1; 7 positions match TRBD2. After removal of 4 bases from V and 8 bases from J, the junction contained 8 bases not matched to a gene. The CDR3 runs to 14 residues. Germline V gives CDR1 MNHEY, CDR2 SVGAGI. The CDR3 nucleotides read TGTGCCAGCAGTTCGGCGGGGGTCGTCGATGAGCAGTTCTTC. Translated, it gives CASSSAGVVDEQFF.

This clonotype was picked up a small number of times. The rearrangement links TRBV5-4 to TRBJ2-2; D may be TRBD1 (6 bases). With 4 bases removed from V and 0 bases from J, the gap between germline ends came to 10 bases. Germline V gene lookup returns CDR1 SGHNT and CDR2 YYREEE (reference sequence). The CDR3 runs 15 residues. CDR3 bases: TGTGCCAGCAGCCGGACAGCCTCGAACACCGGGGAGCTGTTTTTT. It encodes CASSRTASNTGELFF.

This clonotype has a handful of counts. The chain is built from TRBV11-3 and TRBJ2-5; D is unclear. The CDR3 is 14 residues long. In germline, CDR1 is SGHNT, CDR2 YENEEA. V was shortened by 2 bases and J by 4 bases, with 11 bases between the two germline ends. CDR3 sequence: CASSLSPKGETQYF. The CDR3 DNA reads as TGTGCCAGCAGCTTAAGTCCGAAGGGAGAGACCCAGTACTTC.

The chain joins TRBV12-3 or TRBV12-4 to TRBJ1-2; 10 nucleotides line up with TRBD1. This CDR3 region has 14 residues. V was clipped by 5 bases and J by 4 bases; unmatched bases: 4. CDR3 sequence: CASSPRTGGYGYTF. CDR3 coding DNA: TGTGCCAGCAGTCCCCGGACAGGGGGCTATGGCTACACCTTC.

In its sample, this clonotype was seen a few times. The gene calls are TRBV7-8 and TRBJ1-1; D is uncertain. The germline V gene has CDR1 SGHVS and CDR2 FQNEAQ. Between the trimmed V and J ends, which lost 1 base and 0 bases, there was a span of 15 bases. This CDR3 comprises 17 residues. The CDR3 reads CASSLGQMRVMNTEAFF. DNA of the CDR3: TGTGCCAGCAGCTTAGGGCAGATGCGAGTAATGAACACTGAAGCTTTCTTT.

This clonotype was seen only a few times. The CDR3, as DNA: TGTGCCAGCAGTTTACAGGGATGGGCGCAGCCCCAGCATTTT. This translates into CASSLQGWAQPQHF. The rearrangement joins TRBV12-3 or TRBV12-4 to TRBJ1-5; a weak D match, TRBD1 (5 bases). The CDR3 extends over 14 amino acids. The V end was cut by 2 bases, the J end by 7 bases, with 12 bases between.

V is TRBV12-5 and J is TRBJ2-1; TRBD2 aligns across 7 bases. This CDR3 has 17 residues. The junction had 12 bases not matched to a gene; V was cut back by 6 bases and J by 1 base. Germline lookup yields CDR1 LGHNT and CDR2 FRNRAP. DNA of the CDR3: TGTGCTAGTGGACCCCCCGGGCGGGGGTATTCCTACAATGAGCAGTTCTTC. Translation gives CASGPPGRGYSYNEQFF.

The V and J genes are TRBV5-4 and TRBJ1-1; 7 nucleotides line up with TRBD1. CDR1 is SGHNT, CDR2 YYREEE, per germline (reference sequence). The CDR3 length is 15 residues. Unmatched junction bases numbered 3, after V lost 0 bases and J lost 1 base. The CDR3 DNA is TGTGCCAGCAGCTTGGTAGGGGGCGCGAACACTGAAGCTTTCTTT. As protein: CASSLVGGANTEAFF.

The chain has TRBV12-3 or TRBV12-4 and TRBJ1-5; TRBD1 matches 7 bases. This CDR3 has 19 amino acids. Trimming cost V 4 bases and J 6 bases; bases outside gene matches: 21. CDR3 in DNA: TGTGCCAGCAGTTCTGCCCGAGAACCTGACAGGGAGGTAGGTCAGCCCCAGCATTTT. It encodes CASSSAREPDREVGQPQHF.

The J gene is TRBJ1-3, the V gene TRBV19, with D possibly being TRBD1 (5 bases). CDR1 is LNHDA and CDR2 is SQIVND in the germline V gene (reference sequence). Trimming took 3 bases from V and 3 from J, leaving 12 bases between them. The CDR3 length is 15 residues. The chain's CDR3 is CASSMLGRIGNTIYF. CDR3 in DNA: TGTGCCAGTAGTATGTTGGGACGGATTGGAAACACCATATATTTT.

A single count supports this clonotype. The genes are TRBV5-1 and TRBJ2-5; TRBD2 matches at 10 bases. Germline CDR1 reads SGHRS; CDR2 reads YFSETQ. The J segment lost 2 bases and the V segment lost 4 bases, leaving 8 bases of the junction unmatched. The CDR3 has 16 residues. The CDR3 sequence: CASSPSGGRTQETQYF. Here the CDR3 DNA reads TGCGCCAGCAGCCCTAGCGGGGGAAGAACTCAAGAGACCCAGTACTTC.

This chain links TRBV6-5 with TRBJ1-1; D is ambiguous. Trimming removed 2 bases from V and 0 bases from J, with 7 bases in between. The germline V gene encodes CDR1 MNHEY and CDR2 SVGAGI. This CDR3 is built from 14 residues. CDR3 residues: CASSYGEVNTEAFF. Here the CDR3 DNA reads TGTGCCAGCAGTTACGGGGAGGTGAACACTGAAGCTTTCTTT.

This clonotype showed up just a few times. This chain connects TRBV19 to TRBJ1-2; D not resolved. This CDR3 spans 13 amino acids. Germline CDR1 LNHDA, CDR2 SQIVND (reference sequence). The germline V and J ends were trimmed by 7 bases and 3 bases, with 12 bases remaining between them. Here the CDR3 DNA reads TGTGCCAGTACCCCTCAGTCTTACTATGGCTACACCTTC. Amino acids: CASTPQSYYGYTF.

The gene calls are TRBV9 and TRBJ2-5; TRBD1 is a possible D gene (6 bases). CDR1 is SGDLS, CDR2 YYNGEE, per germline. Trimming shortened V by 3 bases and J by 2 bases, and 11 bases separated the two germline ends. There are 14 residues in the CDR3. CDR3 sequence reads: CASSEKGVQETQYF. The DNA of the CDR3 is TGTGCCAGCAGCGAGAAGGGGGTACAAGAGACCCAGTACTTC. The whole variable domain, remainder taken from reference TRBV9 and TRBJ2-5, is DSGVTQTPKHLITATGQRVTLRCSPRSGDLSVYWYQQSLDQGLQFLIQYYNGEERAKGNILERFSAQQFPDLHSELNLSSLELGDSALYFCASSEKGVQETQYFGPGTRLLVL.

This clonotype was seen a few times. DNA for the CDR3: TGTGCCATCAGCGCCCGTACCACAGGGGTCACTGAAGCTTTCTTT. This encodes CAISARTTGVTEAFF. The gene calls are TRBV10-3 and TRBJ1-1, with 7 positions matching TRBD1. This CDR3 spans 15 amino acids. The trim removed 6 bases at V and 4 bases at J, leaving 11 bases unmatched. Germline-derived CDR1 and CDR2 are ENHRY and SYGVKD.